A selection of T cell receptor beta chains follows, all from one sample in a study of blood T cell repertoires in COVID-19. Assay: immunoSEQ multiplex PCR; the TCRdb copy retains only in-frame clones and omits some. The sample has about 250,000 clones; 88% are singletons. The specimen was peripheral blood. The source is a woman in her 30s with COVID-19, enrolled during active disease. The CDR3 runs from the conserved cysteine through the conserved F or W. Each record gives: D gene, J gene, V gene, clone size, CDR3 DNA, CDR3 protein. A D gene is named only where the DNA matches it firmly. Size is omitted from some rows. Given values are once, few, many or a class for expanded clones.

>NA|TRBJ2-1|TRBV4-2|NA
TGTGCCAGCAGCCTTCTGCCCAATAGTGTTACGGGCAATGAGCAGTTCTTC
CASSLLPNSVTGNEQFF
>NA|TRBJ2-3|TRBV15|NA
TGTGCCACCAGCAGTAGGGCAGGGGCAGATACGCAGTATTTT
CATSSRAGADTQYF
>TRBD1|TRBJ1-1|TRBV18|NA
TGTGCCAGCTCACCTCAGGGGGACGACACTGAAGCTTTCTTT
CASSPQGDDTEAFF
>TRBD2|TRBJ2-1|TRBV24-1|NA
TGTGCCACCAGTGATTTCCTGACTAGCGGGGGTACTGAGCAGTTCTTC
CATSDFLTSGGTEQFF
>TRBD1|TRBJ2-3|TRBV6-4|NA
TGTGCCAGCAGACCGGGACAGACCCCCACAGATACGCAGTATTTT
CASRPGQTPTDTQYF
>TRBD2|TRBJ2-3|TRBV10-2|once
TGCGCCAGCAGTGAATTGGCTAGCCCGGGGGGAGATACGCAGTATTTT
CASSELASPGGDTQYF
>NA|TRBJ2-3|TRBV5-1|NA
TGCGCCAGCAGCCCGGACGGGGGGCTGGGCACAGATACGCAGTATTTT
CASSPDGGLGTDTQYF
>NA|TRBJ1-1|TRBV18|NA
TGTGCCAGCTCAAGCAATAGGGGACACCCTACTGAAGCTTTCTTT
CASSSNRGHPTEAFF
>TRBD1|TRBJ1-2|TRBV4-1|NA
TGCGCCAGCAGGCCTACAGGGGGGAGAGGCTACACCTTC
CASRPTGGRGYTF
>NA|TRBJ2-1|TRBV4-1|NA
TGCGCCAGCAGCCAAGATGCTACAGGGTCCTACAATGAGCAGTTCTTC
CASSQDATGSYNEQFF
>NA|TRBJ1-5|TRBV7-8|NA
TGTGCCAGCAGCTTAGTGGATGGCGGCAAGAATCAGCCCCAGCATTTT
CASSLVDGGKNQPQHF
>TRBD2|TRBJ2-5|TRBV7-2|few
TGTGCCAGCAGCTTATCTCGTGGCGGGGGAGTTGCGACCCAGTACTTC
CASSLSRGGGVATQYF
>NA|TRBJ2-3|TRBV7-8|NA
TGTGCCAGCAGCTTAGTCGGGGCAGTGGACAGACCCACAGATACGCAGTATTTT
CASSLVGAVDRPTDTQYF
>TRBD1|TRBJ2-5|TRBV29-1|NA
TGCAGCGTCAGGGGACAGTTCCAAGAGACCCAGTACTTC
CSVRGQFQETQYF
>NA|TRBJ2-7|TRBV7-8|NA
TGTGCCAGCAGCCCGAAAGCAATCGAGCAGTACTTC
CASSPKAIEQYF
>TRBD1|TRBJ1-2|TRBV5-1|NA
TGCGCCAGCAGCTTGGAAGGGACAGGGGGCGACTATGGCTACACCTTC
CASSLEGTGGDYGYTF
>NA|TRBJ2-7|TRBV7-6|NA
TGTGCCAGCAGCTTAGTCGGGCAGGGATCCTACGAGCAGTACTTC
CASSLVGQGSYEQYF
>NA|TRBJ1-6|TRBV5-1|NA
TGCGCCAGCAGCTCAGAGGGGGACTCCTATAATTCACCCCTCCACTTT
CASSSEGDSYNSPLHF
>NA|TRBJ2-1|TRBV4-2|NA
TGTGCCAGCAGCCAAGAGGGGGGGGCCTCCTACAATGAGCAGTTCTTC
CASSQEGGASYNEQFF
>NA|TRBJ2-3|TRBV18|NA
TGTGCCAGCTCACCACCTTTTGTGGGGGAGGGCACAGATACGCAGTATTTT
CASSPPFVGEGTDTQYF
>TRBD2|TRBJ2-1|TRBV10-3|NA
TGTGCCATCAGTGAACCCACTAGCGGGGGGGCGAGTGAGCAGTTCTTC
CAISEPTSGGASEQFF
>NA|TRBJ1-1|TRBV27|NA
TGTGCCAGCAGTCGCCTACAGGGCCTGAACACTGAAGCTTTCTTT
CASSRLQGLNTEAFF
>TRBD2|TRBJ2-3|TRBV28|NA
TGTGCCAGCAGCCGGACTAGCGGGGGGGATACGCAGTATTTT
CASSRTSGGDTQYF
>NA|TRBJ1-4|TRBV7-9|NA
TGTGCCAGCAGCTCGAGTATAGGGGCAGGTGAAAAACTGTTTTTT
CASSSSIGAGEKLFF
>NA|TRBJ1-2|TRBV9|NA
TGTGCCAGCAGCGGCTCAAAGGAGGGTGGATCTTGGGGGGGCTACACCTTC
CASSGSKEGGSWGGYTF
>TRBD1|TRBJ1-1|TRBV7-9|NA
TGTGCCAGCAGCAGGGCCGCCGGGACAGATATGAACACTGAAGCTTTCTTT
CASSRAAGTDMNTEAFF
>TRBD1|TRBJ2-1|TRBV9|NA
TGTGCCAGCAGCGTAGGCTACTATGTCCGGGACAGGCAGTTCTTC
CASSVGYYVRDRQFF
>TRBD1|TRBJ1-4|TRBV28|NA
TGTGCCAGCAGATCACCTGGGGGACAGTCCCAGCGCACTAATGAAAAACTGTTTTTT
CASRSPGGQSQRTNEKLFF
>NA|TRBJ2-2|TRBV10-3|NA
TGTGCCATCAGTGTCGTAATAGCGGAGAACACCGGGGAGCTGTTTTTT
CAISVVIAENTGELFF
>TRBD2|TRBJ2-5|TRBV9|NA
TGTGCCAGCAGCGTAGGACTAGCGGAGACCCAGTACTTC
CASSVGLAETQYF
>NA|TRBJ1-4|TRBV4-2|NA
TGTGCCAGCAGCCAACGATCGGGCCCAGGGTCGAATGAAAAACTGTTTTTT
CASSQRSGPGSNEKLFF
>NA|TRBJ1-4|TRBV4-3|once
TGCGCCAGCAGCCAAGATGTTGGGAGTGAAAAACTGTTTTTT
CASSQDVGSEKLFF
>TRBD1|TRBJ2-7|TRBV2|NA
TGTGCCAGTCCCTCCGACAGGGGCTCCTACGAGCAGTACTTC
CASPSDRGSYEQYF
>NA|TRBJ1-5|TRBV5-1|NA
TGCGCCAGCAGCTTGTCAGGGAATCAGCCCCAGCATTTT
CASSLSGNQPQHF
>TRBD2|TRBJ2-1|TRBV7-9|NA
TGTGCCAGCAGCGCCCCTGTTCCGGGGGGGAATGAGCAGTTCTTC
CASSAPVPGGNEQFF
>TRBD2|TRBJ2-5|TRBV7-2|NA
TGTGCCAGCAGCTCTAGCGGGAGGGAAGAGACCCAGTACTTC
CASSSSGREETQYF
>TRBD2|TRBJ2-3|TRBV4-2|NA
TGTGCCAGCAGCCTCTCCCCGGGACTAGCGGGGGCCAGCACAGATACGCAGTATTTT
CASSLSPGLAGASTDTQYF
>TRBD2|TRBJ2-2|TRBV7-9|NA
TGTGCCAGCAGCTCGGGAGGGCCCAGTATTGTTGAGGAGCTGTTTTTT
CASSSGGPSIVEELFF
>TRBD2|TRBJ2-1|TRBV7-2|NA
TGTGCCAGCAGCCTAGCCTACGGGAGGGCGTTCAATGAGCAGTTCTTC
CASSLAYGRAFNEQFF
>NA|TRBJ2-5|TRBV28|NA
TGTGCCAGCAGTCTAAGCCCAGGGGAGACCCAGTACTTC
CASSLSPGETQYF
>TRBD1|TRBJ1-6|TRBV28|NA
TGTGCCAGCAGTTTAGGCGGACAGGGGTCACCCCTCCACTTT
CASSLGGQGSPLHF
>NA|TRBJ1-3|TRBV5-8|NA
TGTGCCAGCAGCTTGGAACGGTTCTCTGGAAACACCATATATTTT
CASSLERFSGNTIYF
>NA|TRBJ2-3|TRBV19|NA
TGTGCCAGTAGTATAGAGTTTGCTAGCGTACGCACAGATACGCAGTATTTT
CASSIEFASVRTDTQYF
>TRBD2|TRBJ2-2|TRBV27|NA
TGTGCCAGCAGCACCCCCCGTCGCGCTAGCGGGAAGGTTGCCGGGGAGCTGTTTTTT
CASSTPRRASGKVAGELFF
>NA|TRBJ2-3|TRBV29-1|NA
TGCAGCGTTGAAGATCCGGGGGTAGATACGCAGTATTTT
CSVEDPGVDTQYF
>NA|TRBJ2-3|TRBV19|once
TGTGCCAGTAGCCGAAGAAGAGCTGGACTGGAAAGCACAGATACGCAGTATTTT
CASSRRRAGLESTDTQYF
>NA|TRBJ2-3|TRBV4-3|NA
TGCGCCAGCAGCCTTAGCAGTAGCACAGATACGCAGTATTTT
CASSLSSSTDTQYF
>NA|TRBJ1-5|TRBV15|NA
TGTGCCACCAGAAGCGGGAGGGTGGTAGTTGGCAATCAGCCCCAGCATTTT
CATRSGRVVVGNQPQHF